The 17 T cell receptor beta chains below all came from one sample that was sequenced in a study of blood T cell repertoires in COVID-19. TCRdb's copy holds only in-frame clones and misses some; the assay was immunoSEQ multiplex PCR. The table has almost 500,000 clones, roughly nine tenths seen once. The sequencing sample was made of PBMCs or T cells enriched from blood (not recorded which). Source of these receptors: a woman aged 60-75 years who had recovered from COVID-19.

The rearrangement joins TRBV10-2 to TRBJ1-5; D uncertain. The CDR3 is 13 residues long. V gave up 7 bases and J gave up 2 bases, with 9 bases separating them. Per the germline V gene, CDR1 is WSHSY and CDR2 is SAAADI. The CDR3 DNA reads as TGCGCCAGCACGACCCAGGGCAATCAGCCCCAGCATTTT. Protein sequence: CASTTQGNQPQHF.

Of note for this clone: Compared with germline, one end of the junction differs, possibly owing to a read error. V gene TRBV10-2 combines with J gene TRBJ1-2; 9 bases agree with TRBD1. Germline V CDR1 and CDR2: WSHSY, SAAADI. The CDR3 sequence is 15 residues long. The CDR3 loop is CASRETGGETYVYTF. In nucleotides, the CDR3 is TGCGCCAGCAGGGAAACAGGGGGCGAGACCTATGTCTACACCTTC.

CDR3: CASSLGGGRGPTGYTF. The CDR3, as DNA: TGTGCCAGCAGCTTAGGAGGGGGACGGGGACCTACTGGCTACACCTTC. The chain recombines TRBV7-8 with TRBJ1-2; the D gene is possibly TRBD1 (6 bases). The CDR3 contains 16 residues. Germline-derived CDR1 and CDR2 are SGHVS and FQNEAQ. Trimming pared 1 base from V and 7 bases from J, leaving 19 bases between.

In DNA, the CDR3 is TGTGCCAGCAGTTACTCGAAGCAGGGGAATTATGGCTACACCTTC. Protein product: CASSYSKQGNYGYTF. The chain combines TRBV6-5 with TRBJ1-2; maybe TRBD1 (6 bases). Between the trimmed V and J ends, which lost 0 bases and 5 bases, there was a span of 13 bases. From germline, CDR1 is MNHEY and CDR2 SVGAGI. The CDR3 is 15 amino acids.

The V gene is TRBV14, the J gene TRBJ2-1; 9 bases are shared with TRBD2. CDR3 length equals 17 residues. The trim removed 0 bases at V and 7 bases at J, leaving 10 bases unmatched. Germline loops: CDR1 SGHDN, CDR2 FVKESK. The CDR3 coding sequence is TGTGCCAGCAGCCAAGATTTTTCTGCGGGGGGGCTGAATGAGCAGTTCTTC. It translates to CASSQDFSAGGLNEQFF.

The chain is built from TRBV18 and TRBJ2-7; TRBD2 might be the D (5 bases). CDR1 is KGHSH and CDR2 is LQKENI in the germline V gene. The CDR3 loop spans 16 amino acids. The ends were cut back, 6 bases at V and 2 bases at J, with 20 bases in the middle. CDR3 DNA: TGTGCCAGCTCGCCCTTTGAAGCGGCAGGTGCCTACGAGCAGTACTTC. It translates to CASSPFEAAGAYEQYF.

The chain has TRBV11-2 and TRBJ1-1, with 7 positions matching TRBD1. The germline CDR1 and CDR2 sequences are SGHAT and FQNNGV. V lost 4 bases and J lost 0; bases outside the gene matches: 5. The CDR3 consists of 15 residues. The CDR3: CASSWSGQMNTEAFF. CDR3 DNA sequence: TGTGCCAGCAGCTGGTCGGGACAGATGAACACTGAAGCTTTCTTT.

The rearrangement links TRBV10-1 to TRBJ2-7; 8 bases map to TRBD1. Germline values: CDR1 WNHNN, CDR2 SYGVQD (reference sequence). The CDR3 runs to 14 residues. V lost 4 bases to trimming and J lost 1 base; unmatched junction nucleotides: 3. The CDR3 sequence is CASSGQGSSYEQYF. For the CDR3, the DNA is TGCGCCAGCAGTGGACAGGGGTCGTCCTACGAGCAGTACTTC.

This chain uses TRBV5-6 with TRBJ1-4; no clear D. Trimming removed 3 bases at V and 0 bases at J, with 9 bases between. The length of the CDR3 is 15 residues. CDR1 and CDR2 from the germline V gene are SGHDT and YYEEEE. The CDR3 here is CASSSDFATNEKLFF. The CDR3 DNA sequence: TGTGCCAGCAGCTCGGACTTCGCAACTAATGAAAAACTGTTTTTT.

CDR3 DNA: TGTGCCAGCTCTGACAGGGAAGGGTCACCCCTCCACTTT. Protein sequence: CASSDREGSPLHF. The chain uses TRBV6-5 and TRBJ1-6, with TRBD1 matching 7 bases. The ends lost 8 bases at V and 10 bases at J; junction bases unmatched: 8. In germline, CDR1 is MNHEY, CDR2 SVGAGI. This CDR3 is built from 13 residues.

The chain is built from TRBV5-1 and TRBJ2-1, with a possible D match to TRBD2 (7 bases). Trimming took 2 bases from V and 1 from J, leaving 13 bases between them. Germline assignment: CDR1 SGHRS and CDR2 YFSETQ. The CDR3 consists of 16 residues. CDR3 nucleotides: TGCGCCAGCAGCTTCGGGCGGGGGCCGTCCTACAATGAGCAGTTCTTC. Amino acid sequence: CASSFGRGPSYNEQFF.

The chain recombines TRBV4-1 with TRBJ1-1; 9 positions agree with TRBD1. The germline gives CDR1 MGHRA, CDR2 YSYEKL. The V gene end was trimmed by 4 bases and the J gene end by 1 base; junction bases not matched to a gene: 7. The CDR3 spans 16 residues. CDR3: CASSPRQGGWNTEAFF. The CDR3 DNA reads as TGCGCCAGCAGCCCTCGACAGGGGGGGTGGAACACTGAAGCTTTCTTT.

The chain recombines TRBV28 with TRBJ1-1; 8 nucleotides match TRBD1. Germline CDR1 reads MDHEN; CDR2 reads SYDVKM. V shed 3 bases, J shed 5 bases, and the junction held 11 bases outside the gene matches. This CDR3 contains 16 residues. The CDR3 sequence: CASSLPQGAGRTEAFF. CDR3 sequence (DNA): TGTGCCAGCAGTTTGCCTCAGGGGGCGGGGAGGACTGAAGCTTTCTTT. The full variable domain, rest sourced from reference TRBV28 and TRBJ1-1, is DVKVTQSSRYLVKRTGEKVFLECVQDMDHENMFWYRQDPGLGLRLIYFSYDVKMKEKGDIPEGYSVSREKKERFSLILESASTNQTSMYLCASSLPQGAGRTEAFFGQGTRLTVV.

J is TRBJ2-4 and V is TRBV28, with 10 bases fitting TRBD1. The trim removed 6 bases at V and 13 bases at J, leaving 15 bases unmatched. CDR3 length: 15 residues. Germline CDR1 reads MDHEN; CDR2 reads SYDVKM. CDR3 sequence (DNA): TGTGCCAGCAGCCATACAACCGGGACAGGGGACCGGCAGTACTTC. Translation gives CASSHTTGTGDRQYF.

CDR3 amino acids: CASSSIQGTEKLFF. CDR3 nucleotide sequence: TGTGCCAGCAGCTCAATACAGGGAACTGAAAAACTGTTTTTT. V usage is TRBV5-6 and J usage is TRBJ1-4; possible D gene TRBD1, 6 bases. The CDR3 is 14 amino acids. Per the germline V gene, CDR1 is SGHDT and CDR2 is YYEEEE. Trimming removed 3 bases from V and 7 bases from J, with 13 bases in between.

The chain combines TRBV18 with TRBJ1-5, with no clear D. The V end lost 5 bases, the J end lost 7 bases, and 15 bases lay between the germline ends. The CDR3 extends over 14 amino acids. The germline CDR1 and CDR2 sequences are KGHSH and LQKENI. This CDR3 is CASSAGGGEQPQHF. Here the CDR3 DNA reads TGTGCCAGCTCAGCCGGCGGCGGGGAACAGCCCCAGCATTTT. Filled out from reference TRBV18 and TRBJ1-5, the complete variable domain reads NAGVMQNPRHLVRRRGQEARLRCSPMKGHSHVYWYRQLPEEGLKFMVYLQKENIIDESGMPKERFSAEFPKEGPSILRIQQVVRGDSAAYFCASSAGGGEQPQHFGDGTRLSIL.

V and J are TRBV5-1 and TRBJ1-1, with 7 nucleotides matching TRBD1. Germline loops: CDR1 SGHRS, CDR2 YFSETQ. After removal of 4 bases from V and 1 base from J, the junction contained 4 bases not matched to a gene. This CDR3 region has 14 residues. CDR3 protein: CASSTDRKNTEAFF. The CDR3 region has the DNA TGCGCCAGCAGCACGGACAGGAAGAACACTGAAGCTTTCTTT.